The rows below give T cell receptor beta chains drawn from one sample of a study of Ad26.COV2.S vaccination and SARS-CoV-2 variants. Using immunoSEQ multiplex PCR, the repertoire was profiled, and TCRdb retains in-frame clones only, with some absent. The data contain under 600,000 clones, around 89% of them singletons. The specimen comprised peripheral blood, sampled in a trial of Ad26.COV2.S vaccine versus placebo. The receptors originated from a person aged 18-60 years who received the Ad26.COV2.S COVID-19 vaccine or a placebo. Both conserved end residues are part of each CDR3. A D gene is named only where the DNA matches it firmly. A clone size is listed for some rows: how often the clone was seen (once, few, many), or a class if it is expanded.

clone_size	d_call	v_call	j_call	cdr3_nt	cdr3_aa
NA	TRBD2	TRBV5-1	TRBJ2-1	TGCGCCAGCACCTGGACTAGCGGGGCAAACAATGAGCAGTTCTTC	CASTWTSGANNEQFF
once	NA	TRBV5-1	TRBJ1-1	TGCGCCAGCAGCTTGGTGACCGATTTTGTCGTGAACACTGAAGCTTTCTTT	CASSLVTDFVVNTEAFF
NA	NA	TRBV2	TRBJ1-5	TGTGCCAGCAGTTTCCAGGTCCCGATAATCAATCAGCCCCAGCATTTT	CASSFQVPIINQPQHF
few	NA	TRBV29-1	TRBJ2-7	TGCAGCGTTGAAGAAGCCCTGCCAGGGACCTACGAGCAGTACTTC	CSVEEALPGTYEQYF
NA	NA	TRBV27	TRBJ1-1	TGTGCCAGCAGCCGCTCTATCCTCGGACAATTTACTGAAGCTTTCTTT	CASSRSILGQFTEAFF
NA	NA	TRBV27	TRBJ2-3	TGTGCCAGCAGTTTTCTAGCGAAGACAGATACGCAGTATTTT	CASSFLAKTDTQYF
once	NA	TRBV30	TRBJ1-4	TGTGCCTGGAGTGGGGTGGGGGGTGAAAAACTGTTTTTT	CAWSGVGGEKLFF
few	TRBD1	TRBV2	TRBJ2-1	TGTGCCAGCAGTGTTCGTCAGGGGGCCTCCAATGAGCAGTTCTTC	CASSVRQGASNEQFF
NA	TRBD1	TRBV18	TRBJ1-1	TGTGCCAGCTCACCCCGACGACAGGGCGGCACTGAAGCTTTCTTT	CASSPRRQGGTEAFF
NA	TRBD2	TRBV25-1	TRBJ2-3	TGTGCCAGCAGTGAATTTAGCGGGAGGGCCGGGACAGATACGCAGTATTTT	CASSEFSGRAGTDTQYF
NA	NA	TRBV7-9	TRBJ1-1	TGTGCCAGCAGCTTAGAGCGGGCCCATCTAGAAGCTTTCTTT	CASSLERAHLEAFF
NA	NA	TRBV10-3	TRBJ2-7	TGTGCCATCAGTGACCTGAACGAGCAGTACTTC	CAISDLNEQYF
NA	NA	TRBV21-1	TRBJ2-5	TGTGCCAGCAGCCAAAAGACGACTAGCGGGCACCAAGAGACCCAGTACTTC	CASSQKTTSGHQETQYF
NA	NA	TRBV29-1	TRBJ1-5	TGCAGCGTTGTGGGGGGGGAATTAGGCAATCAGCCCCAGCATTTT	CSVVGGELGNQPQHF
few	TRBD1	TRBV10-3	TRBJ1-2	TGTGCCATCAGCGAGTTACAGGGGAACTATGGCTACACCTTC	CAISELQGNYGYTF
NA	TRBD2	TRBV28	TRBJ2-1	TGTGCCAGCAGTCGACTAGCGGGAGGGCCTGCAGGTGGCAATGAGCAGTTCTTC	CASSRLAGGPAGGNEQFF
NA	NA	TRBV6-5	TRBJ1-1	TGTGCCAGCAGTTTCCATATGACAGCTGAAGCTTTCTTT	CASSFHMTAEAFF
NA	NA	TRBV19	TRBJ1-2	TGTGCCAGTAGCCCGTGGACGGGGCTATTTAACTATGGCTACACCTTC	CASSPWTGLFNYGYTF
once	NA	TRBV3-1/TRBV3-2	TRBJ1-6	TGTGCCAGCAGCCAAGGCGGGCGGCCCCTCCACTTT	CASSQGGRPLHF
once	NA	TRBV4-2	TRBJ1-5	TGTGCCAGCAGCCCCAGAGTTGCCAATCAGCCCCAGCATTTT	CASSPRVANQPQHF
NA	TRBD1	TRBV9	TRBJ1-1	TGTGCCAGCCGTAGGGGGCCCATGAACACTGAAGCTTTCTTT	CASRRGPMNTEAFF
NA	NA	TRBV16	TRBJ2-2	TGTGCCAGCAGCCCCGGGACAACGTCCGGGGAGCTGTTTTTT	CASSPGTTSGELFF
NA	NA	TRBV4-1	TRBJ1-4	TGCGCCAGCAGCCAAGTACTTCGGGAAAAACTGTTTTTT	CASSQVLREKLFF
NA	TRBD1	TRBV15	TRBJ2-3	TGTGCCACCGAGGCGGGACAGGGGCCGACAGATACGCAGTATTTT	CATEAGQGPTDTQYF
once	TRBD2	TRBV7-2	TRBJ2-1	TGTGCCAGCAGCTTAGCGGGGCTAGCGGGGGTTGGGTTGGACAATGAGCAGTTCTTC	CASSLAGLAGVGLDNEQFF
NA	NA	TRBV25-1	TRBJ1-1	TGTGCCAGCAGTGACGATCAGAATGCCCGTTCAGCTTTCTTT	CASSDDQNARSAFF
NA	NA	TRBV4-2	TRBJ1-6	TGTGCCAGCAGCCAGAGTGGACCGTATAATTCACCCCTCCACTTT	CASSQSGPYNSPLHF
NA	NA	TRBV6-2/TRBV6-3	TRBJ1-2	TGTGCCAGCAGTTACGGTGTATTTCGAGGCTACACCTTC	CASSYGVFRGYTF
NA	NA	TRBV19	TRBJ1-3	TGTGCCAGTAGGCCGGGCACCGGGATCTCTGGAAACACCATATATTTT	CASRPGTGISGNTIYF
once	NA	TRBV2	TRBJ1-2	TGTGCCAGCAGTGTAGGGCTGACACGCTATGGCTACACCTTC	CASSVGLTRYGYTF
NA	TRBD2	TRBV11-2	TRBJ2-3	TGTGCCAGCAGCCCCATGGGACTAGCGGGAAGAGGTACGCAGTATTTT	CASSPMGLAGRGTQYF
NA	NA	TRBV7-3	TRBJ2-1	TGTGCCAGCAGCTCGACGGGGGGCAGCTACAATGAGCAGTTCTTC	CASSSTGGSYNEQFF
NA	NA	TRBV19	TRBJ1-5	TGTGCCAGTAGTTTCGGACTCTTAGAGGGGCCCCAGCATTTT	CASSFGLLEGPQHF
NA	NA	TRBV14	TRBJ2-7	TGTGCCAGCAGCCAACCAGGGACAAACTCCTACGAGCAGTACTTC	CASSQPGTNSYEQYF
NA	NA	TRBV10-3	TRBJ1-1	TGTGCCATCAGTGAGTCGAAGGGGTTCACTGAAGCTTTCTTT	CAISESKGFTEAFF
once	TRBD2	TRBV27	TRBJ2-1	TGTGCCAGCAGTCTCACTAGCGGGCAATACAATGAGCAGTTCTTC	CASSLTSGQYNEQFF
NA	TRBD1	TRBV5-1	TRBJ1-5	TGCGCCAGCAGCTCGACAGGGCTTAATCAGCCCCAGCATTTT	CASSSTGLNQPQHF
few	NA	TRBV19	TRBJ1-2	TGTGCCAGTAGGCAGGATACGTACTATGGCTACACCTTC	CASRQDTYYGYTF
few	NA	TRBV4-1	TRBJ1-3	TGCGCCAGCAGCCAAGCAGGAAACACCATATATTTT	CASSQAGNTIYF
NA	NA	TRBV15	TRBJ1-5	TGTGCCACCAGCACGCCCCGAGGGGGAACTAGTAGCAATCAGCCCCAGCATTTT	CATSTPRGGTSSNQPQHF
NA	NA	TRBV28	TRBJ1-4	TGTGCCAGCAGTTCGGGTGCACCTAATGAAAAACTGTTTTTT	CASSSGAPNEKLFF
NA	TRBD2	TRBV6-2/TRBV6-3	TRBJ2-1	TGTGCCAGCAGTTGGTTTCTAGCGGAGGACAATGAGCAGTTCTTC	CASSWFLAEDNEQFF
NA	NA	TRBV28	TRBJ2-2	TGTGCCAGCAGTTTCAACAGGGGAGGCACCGGGGAGCTGTTTTTT	CASSFNRGGTGELFF
NA	NA	TRBV3-1/TRBV3-2	TRBJ2-5	TGTGCCAGCAGCCAACGGGCGACGGAGGAGACCCAGTACTTC	CASSQRATEETQYF
NA	NA	TRBV7-3	TRBJ1-1	TGTGCCAGCAGCTTAGTCTTCGGGACAGAAGCTTTCTTT	CASSLVFGTEAFF
NA	NA	TRBV9	TRBJ1-3	TGTGCCAGCAGCGCGGGTTTAACTGGAAACACCATATATTTT	CASSAGLTGNTIYF
NA	NA	TRBV19	TRBJ2-7	TGTGCCAGTAGTAAATCCTGGGTACAGGGAATCTTCTACGAGCAGTACTTC	CASSKSWVQGIFYEQYF
NA	NA	TRBV19	TRBJ1-2	TGTGCCAGTACCCGGAACGGCTATGGCTACACCTTC	CASTRNGYGYTF
NA	NA	TRBV11-2	TRBJ1-6	TGTGCCAGCAGCCACCAGGGGAGATCACCCCTCCACTTT	CASSHQGRSPLHF
NA	TRBD1	TRBV2	TRBJ1-2	TGTGCCAGCAGTGGGGGGACAGTAAACTATGGCTACACCTTC	CASSGGTVNYGYTF
NA	NA	TRBV18	TRBJ2-1	TGTGCCAGCTCACCCGACAGTAGCTCCTACAATGAGCAGTTCTTC	CASSPDSSSYNEQFF
NA	NA	TRBV4-3	TRBJ1-2	TGCGCCAGCAGCCAAGATCGGGGGAACTATGGCTACACCTTC	CASSQDRGNYGYTF
NA	TRBD2	TRBV19	TRBJ2-7	TGTGCCAGTAGGGACGGGAGGACATCTTACTACGAGCAGTACTTC	CASRDGRTSYYEQYF
NA	NA	TRBV28	TRBJ2-7	TGTGCCAGCAGGGTTAAAGGGTACGAGCAGTACTTC	CASRVKGYEQYF